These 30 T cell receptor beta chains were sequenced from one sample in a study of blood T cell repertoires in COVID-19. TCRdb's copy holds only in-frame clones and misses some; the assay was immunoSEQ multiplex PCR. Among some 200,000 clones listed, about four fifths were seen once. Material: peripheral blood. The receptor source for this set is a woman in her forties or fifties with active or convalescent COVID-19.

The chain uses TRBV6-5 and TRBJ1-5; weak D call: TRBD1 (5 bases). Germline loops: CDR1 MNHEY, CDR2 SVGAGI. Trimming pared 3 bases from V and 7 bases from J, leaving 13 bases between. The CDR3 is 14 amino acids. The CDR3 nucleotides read TGTGCCAGCAGTTATCAAACTGGGGCGCAGCCCCAGCATTTT. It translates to CASSYQTGAQPQHF.

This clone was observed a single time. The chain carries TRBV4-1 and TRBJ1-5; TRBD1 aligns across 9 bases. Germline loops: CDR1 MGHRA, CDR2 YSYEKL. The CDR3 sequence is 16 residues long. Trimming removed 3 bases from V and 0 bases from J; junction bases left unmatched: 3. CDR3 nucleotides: TGCGCCAGCAGCCAGGACAGGGGCCTTAGCAATCAGCCCCAGCATTTT. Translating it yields CASSQDRGLSNQPQHF.

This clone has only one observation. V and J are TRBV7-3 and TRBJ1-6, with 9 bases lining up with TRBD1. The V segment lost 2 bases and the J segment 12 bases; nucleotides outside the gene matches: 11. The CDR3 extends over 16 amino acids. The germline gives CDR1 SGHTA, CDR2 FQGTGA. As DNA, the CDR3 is TGTGCCAGCAGCTTACAGGGACAGGGAATAGGGGGACCCCTCCACTTT. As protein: CASSLQGQGIGGPLHF.

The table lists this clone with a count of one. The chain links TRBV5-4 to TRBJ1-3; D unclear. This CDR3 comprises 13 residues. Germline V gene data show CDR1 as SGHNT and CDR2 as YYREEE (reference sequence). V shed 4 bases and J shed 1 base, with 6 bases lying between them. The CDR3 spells CASSRGSGNTIYF. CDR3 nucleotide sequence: TGTGCCAGCAGCCGGGGTTCTGGAAACACCATATATTTT.

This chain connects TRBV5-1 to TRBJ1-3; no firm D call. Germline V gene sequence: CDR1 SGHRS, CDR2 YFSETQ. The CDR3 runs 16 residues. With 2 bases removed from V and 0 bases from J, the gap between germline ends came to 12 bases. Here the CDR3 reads CASSLLGSFSGNTIYF. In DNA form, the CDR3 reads TGCGCCAGCAGCTTATTGGGCAGTTTCTCTGGAAACACCATATATTTT.

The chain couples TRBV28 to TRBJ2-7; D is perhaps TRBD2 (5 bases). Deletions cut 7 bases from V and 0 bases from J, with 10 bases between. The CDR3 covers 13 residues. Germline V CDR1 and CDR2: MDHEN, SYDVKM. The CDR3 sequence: CASNAGGSYEQYF. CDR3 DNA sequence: TGTGCCAGCAATGCGGGCGGCTCCTACGAGCAGTACTTC.

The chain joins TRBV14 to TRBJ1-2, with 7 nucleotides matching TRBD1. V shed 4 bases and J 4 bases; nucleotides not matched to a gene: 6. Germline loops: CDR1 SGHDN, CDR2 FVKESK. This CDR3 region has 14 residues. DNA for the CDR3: TGTGCCAGCAGCCGGGGTAAGGGGGCCTATGGCTACACCTTC. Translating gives CASSRGKGAYGYTF.

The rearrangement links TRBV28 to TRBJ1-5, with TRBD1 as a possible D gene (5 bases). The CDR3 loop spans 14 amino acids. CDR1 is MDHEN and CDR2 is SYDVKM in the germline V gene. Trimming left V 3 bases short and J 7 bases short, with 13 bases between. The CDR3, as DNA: TGTGCCAGCAGTTTCGGTCAGGGAAGGCAGCCCCAGCATTTT. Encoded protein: CASSFGQGRQPQHF.

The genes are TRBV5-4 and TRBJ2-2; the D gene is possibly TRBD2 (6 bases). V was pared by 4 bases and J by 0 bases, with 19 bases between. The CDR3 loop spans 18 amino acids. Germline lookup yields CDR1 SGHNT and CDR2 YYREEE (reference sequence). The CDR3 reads CASSPQTRRGPNTGELFF. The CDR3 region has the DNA TGTGCCAGCAGCCCGCAGACTAGAAGGGGACCGAACACCGGGGAGCTGTTTTTT.

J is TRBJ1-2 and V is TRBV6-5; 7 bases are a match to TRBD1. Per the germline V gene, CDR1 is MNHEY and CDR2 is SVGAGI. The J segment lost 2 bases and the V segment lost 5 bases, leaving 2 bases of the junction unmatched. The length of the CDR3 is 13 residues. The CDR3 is CASSTGENYGYTF. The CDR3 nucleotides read TGTGCCAGCAGTACAGGGGAGAACTATGGCTACACCTTC.

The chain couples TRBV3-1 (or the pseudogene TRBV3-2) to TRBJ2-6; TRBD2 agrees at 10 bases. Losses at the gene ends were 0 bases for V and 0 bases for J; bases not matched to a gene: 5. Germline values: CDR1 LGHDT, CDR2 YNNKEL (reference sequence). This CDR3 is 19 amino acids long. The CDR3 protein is CASSQDLASGSSGANVLTF. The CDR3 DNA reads TGTGCCAGCAGCCAAGATCTGGCTAGCGGGAGCTCTGGGGCCAACGTCCTGACTTTC.

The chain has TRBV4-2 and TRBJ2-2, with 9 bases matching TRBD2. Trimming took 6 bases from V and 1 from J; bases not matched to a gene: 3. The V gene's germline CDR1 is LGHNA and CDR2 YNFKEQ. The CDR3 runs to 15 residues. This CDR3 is CASSLAGRNTGELFF. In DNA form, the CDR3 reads TGTGCCAGCAGTCTAGCGGGGAGGAACACCGGGGAGCTGTTTTTT.

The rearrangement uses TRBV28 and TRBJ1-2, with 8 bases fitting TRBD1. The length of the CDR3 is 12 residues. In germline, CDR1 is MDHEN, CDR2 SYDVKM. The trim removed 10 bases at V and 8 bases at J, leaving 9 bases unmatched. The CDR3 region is CAIRDRGWGYTF. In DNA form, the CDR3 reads TGTGCCATCCGAGACAGGGGATGGGGCTACACCTTC.

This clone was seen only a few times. This CDR3 is CASSLGQARGSGTEAFF. In DNA form, the CDR3 reads TGTGCCAGCAGCCTTGGACAGGCAAGAGGGTCGGGCACTGAAGCTTTCTTT. The genes are TRBV11-2 and TRBJ1-1, with 7 bases fitting TRBD1. This CDR3 has 17 amino acids. With 5 bases clipped from V and 4 bases from J, the junction kept 16 bases outside the gene matches. The germline V gene has CDR1 SGHAT and CDR2 FQNNGV.

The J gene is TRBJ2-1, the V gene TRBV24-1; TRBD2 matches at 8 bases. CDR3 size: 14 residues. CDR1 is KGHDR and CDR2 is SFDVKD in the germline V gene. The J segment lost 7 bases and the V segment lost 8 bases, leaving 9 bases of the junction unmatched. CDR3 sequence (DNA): TGTGCCACCATGTCTGCAGCGGGAGCTAATGAGCAGTTCTTC. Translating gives CATMSAAGANEQFF.

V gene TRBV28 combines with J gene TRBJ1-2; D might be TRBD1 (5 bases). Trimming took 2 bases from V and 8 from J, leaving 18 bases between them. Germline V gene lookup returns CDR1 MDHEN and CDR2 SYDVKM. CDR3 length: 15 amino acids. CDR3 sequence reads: CASSLGAGRLGGYTF. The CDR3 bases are TGTGCCAGCAGTTTAGGGGCAGGACGATTAGGCGGCTACACCTTC.

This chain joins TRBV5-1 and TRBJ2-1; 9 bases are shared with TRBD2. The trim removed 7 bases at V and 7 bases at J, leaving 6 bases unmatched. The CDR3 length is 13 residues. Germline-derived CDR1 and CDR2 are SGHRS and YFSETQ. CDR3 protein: CASEAGGVNEQFF. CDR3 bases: TGCGCCAGCGAAGCGGGGGGCGTTAATGAGCAGTTCTTC.

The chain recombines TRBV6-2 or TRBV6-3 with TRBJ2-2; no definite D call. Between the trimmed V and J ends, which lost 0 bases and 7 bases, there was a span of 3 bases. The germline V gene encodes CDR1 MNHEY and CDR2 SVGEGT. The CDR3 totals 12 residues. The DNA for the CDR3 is TGTGCCAGCAGTTACTCTATCGGGGAGCTGTTTTTT. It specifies CASSYSIGELFF.

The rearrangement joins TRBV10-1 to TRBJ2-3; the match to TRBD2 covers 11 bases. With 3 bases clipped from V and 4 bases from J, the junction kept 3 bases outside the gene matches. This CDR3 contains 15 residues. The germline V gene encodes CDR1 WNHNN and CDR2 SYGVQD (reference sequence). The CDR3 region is CASSDGTSGPDTQYF. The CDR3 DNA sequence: TGCGCCAGCAGTGACGGGACTAGCGGCCCAGATACGCAGTATTTT.

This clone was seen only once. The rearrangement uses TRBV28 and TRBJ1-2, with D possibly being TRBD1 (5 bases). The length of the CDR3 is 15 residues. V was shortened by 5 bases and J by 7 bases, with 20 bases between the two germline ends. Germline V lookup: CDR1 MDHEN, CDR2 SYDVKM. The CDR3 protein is CASSVSRPGGAGYTF. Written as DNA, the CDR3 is TGTGCCAGCAGTGTAAGTCGGCCGGGAGGGGCTGGCTACACCTTC.

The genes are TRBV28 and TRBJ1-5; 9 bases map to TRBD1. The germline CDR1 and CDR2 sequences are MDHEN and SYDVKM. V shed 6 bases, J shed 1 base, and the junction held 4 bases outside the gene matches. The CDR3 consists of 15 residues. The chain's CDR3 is CASRRQGVSNQPQHF. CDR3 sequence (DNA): TGTGCCAGCAGACGACAGGGGGTGAGCAATCAGCCCCAGCATTTT.

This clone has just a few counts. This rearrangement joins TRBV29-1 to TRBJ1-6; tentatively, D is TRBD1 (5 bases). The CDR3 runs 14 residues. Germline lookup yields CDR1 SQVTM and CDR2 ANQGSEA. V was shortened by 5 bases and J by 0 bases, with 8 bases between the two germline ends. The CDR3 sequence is CSVSTGSYNSPLHF. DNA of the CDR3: TGCAGCGTTTCCACAGGCTCCTATAATTCACCCCTCCACTTT. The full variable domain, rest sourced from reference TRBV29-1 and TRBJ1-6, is SAVISQKPSRDICQRGTSLTIQCQVDSQVTMMFWYRQQPGQSLTLIATANQGSEATYESGFVIDKFPISRPNLTFSTLTVSNMSPEDSSIYLCSVSTGSYNSPLHFGNGTRLTVT.

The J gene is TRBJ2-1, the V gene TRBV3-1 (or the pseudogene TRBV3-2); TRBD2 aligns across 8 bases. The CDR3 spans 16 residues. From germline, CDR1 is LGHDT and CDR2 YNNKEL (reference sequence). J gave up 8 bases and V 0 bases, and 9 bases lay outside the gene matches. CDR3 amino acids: CASSQEALAGSYEQFF. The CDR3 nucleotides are TGTGCCAGCAGCCAAGAAGCCCTAGCGGGTTCTTATGAGCAGTTCTTC.

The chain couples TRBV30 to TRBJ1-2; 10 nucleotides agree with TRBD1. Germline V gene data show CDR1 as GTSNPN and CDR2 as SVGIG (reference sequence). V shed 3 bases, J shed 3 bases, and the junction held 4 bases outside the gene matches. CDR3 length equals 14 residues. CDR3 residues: CAWSSDRGDYGYTF. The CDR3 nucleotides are TGTGCCTGGAGCTCGGACAGGGGGGACTATGGCTACACCTTC.

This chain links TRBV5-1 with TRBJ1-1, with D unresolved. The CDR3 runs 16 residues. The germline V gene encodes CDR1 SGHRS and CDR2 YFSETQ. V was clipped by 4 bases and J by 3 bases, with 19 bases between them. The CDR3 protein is CASSRFYPPGHTEAFF. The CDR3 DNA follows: TGCGCCAGCAGCAGATTCTACCCCCCTGGGCACACTGAAGCTTTCTTT.

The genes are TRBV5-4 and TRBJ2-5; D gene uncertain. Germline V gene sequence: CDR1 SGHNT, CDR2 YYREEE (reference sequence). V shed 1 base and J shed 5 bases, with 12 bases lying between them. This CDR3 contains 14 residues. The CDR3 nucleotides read TGTGCCAGCAGCTTGAGTCATCGCCAGGAGACCCAGTACTTC. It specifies CASSLSHRQETQYF.

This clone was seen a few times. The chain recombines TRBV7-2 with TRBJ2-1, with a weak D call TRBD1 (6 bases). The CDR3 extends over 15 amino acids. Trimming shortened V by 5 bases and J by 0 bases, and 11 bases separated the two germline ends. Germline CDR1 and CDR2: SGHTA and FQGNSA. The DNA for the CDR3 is TGTGCCAGCAGCGAACAGGGATTCTCCTACAATGAGCAGTTCTTC. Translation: CASSEQGFSYNEQFF.

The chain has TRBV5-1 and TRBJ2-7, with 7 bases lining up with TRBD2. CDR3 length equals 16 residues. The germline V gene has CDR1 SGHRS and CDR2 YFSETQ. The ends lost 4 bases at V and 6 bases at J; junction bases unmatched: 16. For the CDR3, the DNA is TGCGCCAGCAGCCCATCGGGCTTTGCGCGGGGGATCGAGCAGTACTTC. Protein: CASSPSGFARGIEQYF.

The CDR3 DNA reads TGTGCCGCCCGCCCCGGACAGACTAATGAAAAACTGTTTTTT. Its protein product is CAARPGQTNEKLFF. V is TRBV6-6 and J is TRBJ1-4; TRBD1 is a possible D gene (6 bases). Trimming pared 11 bases from V and 2 bases from J, leaving 15 bases between. CDR3 size: 14 residues. The germline CDR1 and CDR2 sequences are MNHNY and SVGAGI (reference sequence).

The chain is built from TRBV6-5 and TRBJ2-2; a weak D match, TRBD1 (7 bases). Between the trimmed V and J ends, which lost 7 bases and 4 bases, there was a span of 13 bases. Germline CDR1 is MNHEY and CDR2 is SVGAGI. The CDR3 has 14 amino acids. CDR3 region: CASKDRRGTGELFF. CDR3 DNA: TGTGCCAGCAAGGACAGGAGGGGCACCGGGGAGCTGTTTTTT.